This TCR beta chain was recovered during a study of T cell clones after liver transplantation. As for the study in general: Liver transplant recipients had immunosuppression withdrawal attempted within 2 years. Post-transplant blood was tracked for graft-donor-reactive T cell clones identified in a pre-transplant mixed lymphocyte reaction.

This CDR3 has 15 residues. The germline gives CDR1 KGHSH, CDR2 LQKENI. V dropped 1 base and J dropped 7; count of bases not matched to a gene: 5. The repertoire was sequenced with immunoSEQ multiplex PCR; TCRdb's copy has only in-frame clones and lacks some. The data contain roughly 120,000 clones, roughly nine tenths of them singletons. The specimen was CD4+ T cells from blood, collected 12 months after liver transplant. The chain employs TRBV18 and TRBJ2-1; 9 bases agree with TRBD1. This sequence originates from a human patient who received a liver transplant. Some of the T cells may derive from the graft donor. The CDR3 region is CASSPLGQGMNEQFF. CDR3 DNA: TGTGCCAGCTCACCACTTGGACAGGGGATGAATGAGCAGTTCTTC.